A selection of T cell receptor beta chains follows, all from one sample in a study of OX40 agonist ivuxolimab in advanced cancers. Method: immunoSEQ multiplex PCR; TCRdb's copy keeps in-frame clones and lacks some. This table has 65,000 to 90,000 clones, about 85% appearing once. Source: CD4+ or CD8+ T cells sorted from blood, taken in a trial of the OX40 agonist ivuxolimab. All receptors derive from an adult with an advanced solid tumor such as melanoma, head and neck, liver or kidney cancer. The CDR3 runs from the conserved cysteine through the conserved F or W.

J gene: TRBJ1-6
V gene: TRBV19
CDR3 protein: CASSIKGTDNSPLHF

J gene: TRBJ1-2
V gene: TRBV5-1
CDR3 protein: CASSLAPGVYGYTF

J gene: TRBJ2-2
V gene: TRBV14
CDR3 protein: CASSQTSFGELFF

J gene: TRBJ2-7
V gene: TRBV11-3
CDR3 protein: CASSPRDSLSHEQYF

J gene: TRBJ2-5
V gene: TRBV9
CDR3 protein: CASSVGRTPQETQYF

J gene: TRBJ2-7
V gene: TRBV10-3
CDR3 protein: CAIRRGLAVTYEQYF

J gene: TRBJ2-1
V gene: TRBV4-2
CDR3 protein: CASSHTSSGTTSYNEQFF

J gene: TRBJ2-5
V gene: TRBV6-6
CDR3 protein: CASSLPAGGSETQYF

J gene: TRBJ2-7
V gene: TRBV4-1
CDR3 protein: CASSQPGSFPYEQYF

J gene: TRBJ1-2
V gene: TRBV18
CDR3 protein: CASSPRGQGESYTF

J gene: TRBJ2-5
V gene: TRBV6-5
CDR3 protein: CASSPREQETQYF

J gene: TRBJ2-7
V gene: TRBV19
CDR3 protein: CASTPALGQGAEQYF

J gene: TRBJ2-4
V gene: TRBV5-1
CDR3 protein: CASSLRDRKNIQYF

J gene: TRBJ2-3
V gene: TRBV9
CDR3 protein: CASSVAGSPRRDTQYF

J gene: TRBJ1-6
V gene: TRBV2
CDR3 protein: CASSELPNSPLHF

J gene: TRBJ2-3
V gene: TRBV5-1
CDR3 protein: CASSFGGPAADTQYF

J gene: TRBJ1-1
V gene: TRBV5-8
CDR3 protein: CASSWGQGGTEAFF

J gene: TRBJ1-5
V gene: TRBV6-6
CDR3 protein: CASGGQPQHF

J gene: TRBJ1-2
V gene: TRBV19
CDR3 protein: CASSVQINYGYTF

J gene: TRBJ2-7
V gene: TRBV5-4
CDR3 protein: CASGLAGTYEQYF

J gene: TRBJ1-4
V gene: TRBV2
CDR3 protein: CATSRRPGLLTNEKLFF

J gene: TRBJ2-7
V gene: TRBV6-1
CDR3 protein: CASSEGASFHEQYF